This T cell receptor beta chain was found in a study of blood T cell repertoires in COVID-19. Authors' methods: Scientists estimated how many nucleated cells there were by amplifying reference gene primers. Sequencing was performed with immunoSEQ multiplex PCR; in TCRdb, only in-frame clones are kept and a portion is missing. The DNA was the basis for D and trimming; V, J and clone size are from that table. This table has about 380,000 clones, 87% appearing once. V was pared by 5 bases and J by 2 bases, with 16 bases between. The germline V gene has CDR1 SGHRS and CDR2 YFSETQ. The CDR3 has 15 residues. Cohorts were determined from participant-reported clinical history. Recovery among Cohort 3 donors was established by two negative PCRs, clearance, or symptom resolution.

The clonotype originates from a man aged 25 to 40 who had recovered from COVID-19. This chain connects TRBV5-1 to TRBJ1-1, with a possible D match to TRBD1 (6 bases). Sequencing input: PBMCs or T cells enriched from blood (not recorded which). CDR3 region: CASRDRGQVNTEAFF. The CDR3 DNA sequence: TGCGCCAGCAGGGACAGAGGACAAGTAAACACTGAAGCTTTCTTT.